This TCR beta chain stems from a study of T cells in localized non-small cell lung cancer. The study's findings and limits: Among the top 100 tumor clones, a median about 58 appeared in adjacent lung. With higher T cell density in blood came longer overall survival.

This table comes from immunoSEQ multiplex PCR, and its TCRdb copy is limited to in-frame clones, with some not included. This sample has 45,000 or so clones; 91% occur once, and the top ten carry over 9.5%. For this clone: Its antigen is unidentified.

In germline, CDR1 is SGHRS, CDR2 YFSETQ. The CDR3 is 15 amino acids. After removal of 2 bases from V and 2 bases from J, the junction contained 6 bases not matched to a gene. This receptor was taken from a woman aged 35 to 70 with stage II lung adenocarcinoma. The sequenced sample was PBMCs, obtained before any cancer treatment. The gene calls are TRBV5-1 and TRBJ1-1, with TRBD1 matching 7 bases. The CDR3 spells CASSLRQGFNTEAFF. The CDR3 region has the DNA TGCGCCAGCAGCTTAAGACAGGGTTTCAACACTGAAGCTTTCTTT.